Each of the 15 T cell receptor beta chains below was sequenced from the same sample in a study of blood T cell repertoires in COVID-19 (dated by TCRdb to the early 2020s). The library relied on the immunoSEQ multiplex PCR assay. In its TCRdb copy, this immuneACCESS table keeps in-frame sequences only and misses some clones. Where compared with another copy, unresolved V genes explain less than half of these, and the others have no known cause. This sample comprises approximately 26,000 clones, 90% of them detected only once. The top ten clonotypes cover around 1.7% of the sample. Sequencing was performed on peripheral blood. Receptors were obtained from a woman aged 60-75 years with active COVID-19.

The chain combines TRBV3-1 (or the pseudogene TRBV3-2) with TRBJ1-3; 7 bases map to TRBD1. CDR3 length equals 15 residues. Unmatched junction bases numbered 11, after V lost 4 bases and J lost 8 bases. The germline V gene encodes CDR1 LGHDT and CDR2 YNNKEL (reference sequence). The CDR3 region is CASSPPGAGGDTIYF. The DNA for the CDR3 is TGTGCCAGCAGCCCACCCGGGGCAGGGGGAGACACCATATATTTT.

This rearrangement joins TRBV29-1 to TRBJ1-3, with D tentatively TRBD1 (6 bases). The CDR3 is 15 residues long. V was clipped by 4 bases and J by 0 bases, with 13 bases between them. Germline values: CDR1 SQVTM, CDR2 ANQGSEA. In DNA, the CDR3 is TGCAGCGTTGGGGAACAGGGATTCTCTGGAAACACCATATATTTT. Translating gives CSVGEQGFSGNTIYF.

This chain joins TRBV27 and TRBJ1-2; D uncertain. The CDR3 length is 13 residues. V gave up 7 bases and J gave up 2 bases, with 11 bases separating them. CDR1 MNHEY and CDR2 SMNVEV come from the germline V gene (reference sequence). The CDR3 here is CASTGSTNYGYTF. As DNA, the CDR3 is TGTGCCAGCACCGGGTCCACAAACTATGGCTACACCTTC.

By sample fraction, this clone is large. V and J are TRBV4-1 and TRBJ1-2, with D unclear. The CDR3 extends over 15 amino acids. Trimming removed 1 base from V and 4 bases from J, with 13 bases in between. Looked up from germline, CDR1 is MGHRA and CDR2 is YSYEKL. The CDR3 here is CASSQAAESSYGYTF. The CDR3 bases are TGCGCCAGCAGCCAAGCGGCGGAGAGCTCCTATGGCTACACCTTC.

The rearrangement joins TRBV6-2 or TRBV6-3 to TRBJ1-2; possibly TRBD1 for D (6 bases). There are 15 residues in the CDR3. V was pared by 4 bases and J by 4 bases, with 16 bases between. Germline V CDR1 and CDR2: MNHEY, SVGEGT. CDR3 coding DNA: TGTGCCAGCAGTTTACCCCGACAGGACCTCTATGGCTACACCTTC. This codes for CASSLPRQDLYGYTF.

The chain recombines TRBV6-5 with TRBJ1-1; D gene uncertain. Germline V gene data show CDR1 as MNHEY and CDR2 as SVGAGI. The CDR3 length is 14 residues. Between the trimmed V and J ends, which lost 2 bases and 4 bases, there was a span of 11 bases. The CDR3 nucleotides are TGTGCCAGCAGTTACCGGGTTGATGGCACTGAAGCTTTCTTT. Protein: CASSYRVDGTEAFF.

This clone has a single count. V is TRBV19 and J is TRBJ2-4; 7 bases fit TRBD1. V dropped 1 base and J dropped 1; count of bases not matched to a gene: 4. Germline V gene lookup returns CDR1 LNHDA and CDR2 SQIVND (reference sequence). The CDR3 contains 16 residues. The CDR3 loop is CASSIAVQGAKNIQYF. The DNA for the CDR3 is TGTGCCAGTAGTATAGCGGTACAGGGGGCCAAAAACATTCAGTACTTC.

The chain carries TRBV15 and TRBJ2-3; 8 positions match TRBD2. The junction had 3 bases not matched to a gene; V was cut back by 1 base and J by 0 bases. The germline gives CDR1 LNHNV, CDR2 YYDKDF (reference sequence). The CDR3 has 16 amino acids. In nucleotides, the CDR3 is TGTGCCACCAGCAGAGTCAGGACTAGCAGCACAGATACGCAGTATTTT. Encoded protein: CATSRVRTSSTDTQYF.

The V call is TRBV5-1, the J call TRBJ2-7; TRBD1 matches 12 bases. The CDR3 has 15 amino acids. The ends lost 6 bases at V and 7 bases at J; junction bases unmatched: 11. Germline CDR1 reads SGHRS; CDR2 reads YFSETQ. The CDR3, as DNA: TGCGCCAGCAATCTTGGGACAGGGGGCGCGAGGGAGCAGTACTTC. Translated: CASNLGTGGAREQYF.

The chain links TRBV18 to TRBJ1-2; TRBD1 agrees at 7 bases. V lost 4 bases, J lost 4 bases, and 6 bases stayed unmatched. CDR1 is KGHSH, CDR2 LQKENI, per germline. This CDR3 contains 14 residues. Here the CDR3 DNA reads TGTGCCAGCTCACGACAGGGTCTAGGCTATGGCTACACCTTC. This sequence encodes CASSRQGLGYGYTF. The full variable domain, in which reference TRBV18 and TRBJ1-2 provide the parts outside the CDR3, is NAGVMQNPRHLVRRRGQEARLRCSPMKGHSHVYWYRQLPEEGLKFMVYLQKENIIDESGMPKERFSAEFPKEGPSILRIQQVVRGDSAAYFCASSRQGLGYGYTFGSGTRLTVV.

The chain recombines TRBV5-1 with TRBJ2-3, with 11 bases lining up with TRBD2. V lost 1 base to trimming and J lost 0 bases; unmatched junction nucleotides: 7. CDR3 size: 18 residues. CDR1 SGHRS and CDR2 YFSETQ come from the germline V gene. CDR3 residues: CASSLIAGGPGSTDTQYF. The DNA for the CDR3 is TGCGCCAGCAGCTTGATAGCGGGAGGGCCGGGTAGCACAGATACGCAGTATTTT.

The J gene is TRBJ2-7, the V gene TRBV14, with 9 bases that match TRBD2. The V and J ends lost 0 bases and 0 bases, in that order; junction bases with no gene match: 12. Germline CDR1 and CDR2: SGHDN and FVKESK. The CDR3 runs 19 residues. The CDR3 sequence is CASSQDRHSGSPSSYEQYF. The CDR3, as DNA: TGTGCCAGCAGCCAAGATAGGCATAGCGGGAGCCCCAGCTCCTACGAGCAGTACTTC.

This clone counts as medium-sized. The CDR3 nucleotides read TGTGCCAGTCGGGCGGACACCTACAATGAGCAGTTCTTC. Translating gives CASRADTYNEQFF. The rearrangement uses TRBV19 and TRBJ2-1; D is possibly TRBD1 (5 bases). This CDR3 contains 13 residues. Germline V gene lookup returns CDR1 LNHDA and CDR2 SQIVND (reference sequence). Trimming pared 8 bases from V and 2 bases from J, leaving 10 bases between. The full variable domain, with the rest looked up from reference TRBV19 and TRBJ2-1, is DGGITQSPKYLFRKEGQNVTLSCEQNLNHDAMYWYRQDPGQGLRLIYYSQIVNDFQKGDIAEGYSVSREKKESFPLTVTSAQKNPTAFYLCASRADTYNEQFFGPGTRLTVL.

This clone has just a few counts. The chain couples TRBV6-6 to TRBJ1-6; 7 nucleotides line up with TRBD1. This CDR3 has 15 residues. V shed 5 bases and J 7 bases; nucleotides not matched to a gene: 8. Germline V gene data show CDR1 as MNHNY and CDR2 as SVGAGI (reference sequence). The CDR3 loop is CASSRAQGENSPLHF. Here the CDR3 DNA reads TGTGCCAGCAGTCGCGCGCAGGGGGAAAATTCACCCCTCCACTTT.

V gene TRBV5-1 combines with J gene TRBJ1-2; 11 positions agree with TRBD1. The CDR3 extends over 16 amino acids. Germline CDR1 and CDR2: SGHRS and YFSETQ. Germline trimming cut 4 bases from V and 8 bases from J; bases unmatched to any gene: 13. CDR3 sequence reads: CASSPGQGVINRGYTF. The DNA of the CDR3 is TGCGCCAGCAGCCCGGGACAGGGGGTTATAAACCGGGGCTACACCTTC. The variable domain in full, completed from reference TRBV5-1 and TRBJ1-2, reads KAGVTQTPRYLIKTRGQQVTLSCSPISGHRSVSWYQQTPGQGLQFLFEYFSETQRNKGNFPGRFSGRQFSNSRSEMNVSTLELGDSALYLCASSPGQGVINRGYTFGSGTRLTVV.